The source of this T cell receptor beta chain is a study of CD8+ T cells in alopecia areata. Points from the study as a whole: Among the top 100, expanded CD8+ clones were significantly decreased by tofacitinib, as was scalp clonality.

Extraction and reverse transcription of RNA yielded cDNA as the sequencing template. Sequencing was performed with immunoSEQ multiplex PCR; in TCRdb, only in-frame clones are kept and a portion is missing. This table has 120,000 to 150,000 clones, roughly 82% appearing once. The table lists this clone with a few counts. Its cognate antigen is unknown. The identical CDR3 is also encoded by other nucleotide sequences in the sample. The treatment here: oral pan-JAK inhibitor, 5-10 mg twice daily. From PBMCs, CD4+ and CD8+ T cells were sorted. This TCR came from a human donor with alopecia areata. Sequenced material: CD8+ T cells sorted from blood, taken at week 4, from a patient treated with tofacitinib.

The CDR3 spells CSARDGYEQYF. CDR3 bases: TGCAGTGCTAGGGACGGCTACGAGCAGTACTTC. The chain links TRBV20-1 to TRBJ2-7; no clear D. V was clipped by 3 bases and J by 3 bases, with 6 bases between them. From germline, CDR1 is DFQATT and CDR2 SNEGSKA (reference sequence). This CDR3 has 11 amino acids.